A single T cell receptor beta chain is shown here with its context. Its antigen remains unknown. The protocol was immunoSEQ multiplex PCR, while the TCRdb copy is restricted to in-frame clones and leaves out a portion. The sample lists about 130,000 clones, more than 80% seen once, with roughly 4.4% in the top ten. The data originate from a study of T cell responses to AZD1222 COVID-19 vaccine. This CDR3 is built from 14 residues. Germline V gene lookup returns CDR1 LNHDA and CDR2 SQIVND (reference sequence). V lost 7 bases, J lost 5 bases, and 15 bases lay in between. Points from the study as a whole: Spike-specific TCR breadth rose after two AZD1222 doses, and depth rose as well. Spike was spanned by vaccine-associated CD4 TCRs, which were dominant at 160-218 and 743-854. Only a handful of AZD1222 recipients, more than five in all, had baseline seropositivity.

This specimen was peripheral blood, taken 28 days after the second AZD1222 dose. The genes are TRBV19 and TRBJ1-5; no clear D. The sequence was collected from an adult who received the AZD1222 COVID-19 vaccine. The CDR3 DNA reads as TGTGCCAGTAACTCCCAGATCTTTTATCAGCCCCAGCATTTT. Amino acid sequence: CASNSQIFYQPQHF. The full variable domain, completed using reference TRBV19 and TRBJ1-5, is DGGITQSPKYLFRKEGQNVTLSCEQNLNHDAMYWYRQDPGQGLRLIYYSQIVNDFQKGDIAEGYSVSREKKESFPLTVTSAQKNPTAFYLCASNSQIFYQPQHFGDGTRLSIL.